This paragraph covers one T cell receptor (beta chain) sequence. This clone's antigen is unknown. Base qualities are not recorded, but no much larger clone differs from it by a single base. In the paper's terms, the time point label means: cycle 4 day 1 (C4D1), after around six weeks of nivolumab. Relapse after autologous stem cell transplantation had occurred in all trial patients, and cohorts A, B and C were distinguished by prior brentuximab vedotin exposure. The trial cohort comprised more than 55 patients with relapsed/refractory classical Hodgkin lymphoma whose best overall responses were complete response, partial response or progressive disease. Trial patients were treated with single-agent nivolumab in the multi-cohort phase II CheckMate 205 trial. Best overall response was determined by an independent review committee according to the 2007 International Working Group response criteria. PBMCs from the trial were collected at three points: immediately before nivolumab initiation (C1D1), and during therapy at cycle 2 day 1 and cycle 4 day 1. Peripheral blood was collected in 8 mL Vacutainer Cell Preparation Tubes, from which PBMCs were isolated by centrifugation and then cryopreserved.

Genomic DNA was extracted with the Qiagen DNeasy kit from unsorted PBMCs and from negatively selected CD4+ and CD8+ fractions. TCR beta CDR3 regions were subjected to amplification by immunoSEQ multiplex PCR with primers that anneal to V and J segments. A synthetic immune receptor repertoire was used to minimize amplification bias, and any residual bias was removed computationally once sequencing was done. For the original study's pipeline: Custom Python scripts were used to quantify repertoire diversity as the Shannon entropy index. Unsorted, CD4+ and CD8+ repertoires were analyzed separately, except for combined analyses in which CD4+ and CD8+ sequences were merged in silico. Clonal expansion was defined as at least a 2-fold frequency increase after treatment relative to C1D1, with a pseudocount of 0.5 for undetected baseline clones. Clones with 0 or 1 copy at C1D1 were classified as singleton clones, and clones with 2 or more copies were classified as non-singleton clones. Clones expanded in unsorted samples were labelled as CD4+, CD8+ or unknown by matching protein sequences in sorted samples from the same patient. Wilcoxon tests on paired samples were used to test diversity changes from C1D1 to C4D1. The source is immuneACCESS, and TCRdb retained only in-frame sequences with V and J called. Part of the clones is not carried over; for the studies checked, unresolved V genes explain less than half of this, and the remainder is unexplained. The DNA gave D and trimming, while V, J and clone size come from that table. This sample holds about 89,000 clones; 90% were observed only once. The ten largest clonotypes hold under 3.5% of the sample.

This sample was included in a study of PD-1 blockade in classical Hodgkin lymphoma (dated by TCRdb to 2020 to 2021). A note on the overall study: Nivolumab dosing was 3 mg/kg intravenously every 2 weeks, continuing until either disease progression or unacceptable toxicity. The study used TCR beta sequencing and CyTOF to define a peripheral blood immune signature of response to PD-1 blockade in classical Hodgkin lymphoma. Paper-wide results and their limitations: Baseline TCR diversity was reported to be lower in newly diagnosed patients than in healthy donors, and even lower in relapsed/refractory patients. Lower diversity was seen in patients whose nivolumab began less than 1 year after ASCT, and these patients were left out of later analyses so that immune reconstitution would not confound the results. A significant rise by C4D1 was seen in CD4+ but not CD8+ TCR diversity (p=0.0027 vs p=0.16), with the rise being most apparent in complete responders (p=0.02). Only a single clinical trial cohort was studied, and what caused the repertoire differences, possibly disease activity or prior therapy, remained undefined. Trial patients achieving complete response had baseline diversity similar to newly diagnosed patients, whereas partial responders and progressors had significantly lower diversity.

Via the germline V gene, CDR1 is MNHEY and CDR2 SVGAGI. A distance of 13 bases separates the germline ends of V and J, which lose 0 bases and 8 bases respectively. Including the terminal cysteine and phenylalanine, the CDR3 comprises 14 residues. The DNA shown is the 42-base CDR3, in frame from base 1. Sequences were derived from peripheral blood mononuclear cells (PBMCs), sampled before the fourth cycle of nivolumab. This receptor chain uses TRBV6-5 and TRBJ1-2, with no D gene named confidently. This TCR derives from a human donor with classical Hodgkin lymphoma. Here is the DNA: TGTGCCAGCAGTTACTCGCAGTTACCCAGAGGCTACACCTTC. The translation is CASSYSQLPRGYTF.